The rows below give T cell receptor beta chains drawn from one sample of a study of radiotherapy plus CTLA-4 blockade in lung cancer. Here immunoSEQ multiplex PCR was the method, and the copy in TCRdb shows in-frame clones only, minus some. The top ten clones hold about 6.6% of a sample with roughly 78,000 clones, approximately 80% of them seen once. The sequences come from peripheral blood, collected from a patient treated with radiotherapy plus ipilimumab. The receptors shown here come from a human donor with non-small cell lung cancer who had a complete response to radiotherapy plus ipilimumab. The CDR3 runs from the conserved cysteine through the conserved F or W. The D gene is left open where the match is weak. Not every row has a clone size; where given, it reads once, few, many or a size class.

size	V	D	J	DNA	CDR3
NA	TRBV9	NA	TRBJ1-6	TGTGCCAGCAGCGTAGACGGGGACGGAGATTCACCCCTCCACTTT	CASSVDGDGDSPLHF
NA	TRBV7-2	TRBD2	TRBJ2-1	TGTGCCAGCAGCTTAAGGACTAGCGGGAAGTTCTTC	CASSLRTSGKFF
NA	TRBV7-9	TRBD1	TRBJ1-2	TGTGCCAGCAGCGTCAGCACAGGGGCAGCTGGCTACACCTTC	CASSVSTGAAGYTF
NA	TRBV30	NA	TRBJ1-6	TGTGCCTGGAGTGTACAACGGGGAAGGTCACCCCTCCACTTT	CAWSVQRGRSPLHF
NA	TRBV10-1	NA	TRBJ2-5	TGCGCCAGCAGTGAGCGGAGGGGGCGAGAGACCCAGTACTTC	CASSERRGRETQYF
NA	TRBV15	TRBD1	TRBJ2-5	TGTGCCACCAGCAGAGATCGGGACAGGGTAAAAGAGACCCAGTACTTC	CATSRDRDRVKETQYF
NA	TRBV7-2	NA	TRBJ1-4	TGTGCCAGCAGCTTAGTTCGGGGGGCGGGTGAAAAACTGTTTTTT	CASSLVRGAGEKLFF
NA	TRBV10-1	TRBD1	TRBJ1-6	TGCGCCAGCAGTACCGGGACAGTCAATTCACCCCTCCACTTT	CASSTGTVNSPLHF
NA	TRBV30	NA	TRBJ1-1	TGTGCCTGGAGTCCCCTGGGCAGGGTATCCACTGAAGCTTTCTTT	CAWSPLGRVSTEAFF
few	TRBV6-6	NA	TRBJ1-2	TGTGCCAGCAGACCCTCACTCGGGACCTATCGTGGCTACACCTTC	CASRPSLGTYRGYTF
NA	TRBV19	NA	TRBJ1-1	TGTGCCAGTAGGGCCTCAGGCACTGAAGCTTTCTTT	CASRASGTEAFF
NA	TRBV7-2	TRBD2	TRBJ2-1	TGTGCCAGCAGCTTAGGCCTAGCGGGCTCCTACAATGAGCAGTTCTTC	CASSLGLAGSYNEQFF
NA	TRBV16	TRBD1	TRBJ1-2	TGTGCCAGCAGCCAATCGGGGGACAGGGGACCTAACTATGGCTACACCTTC	CASSQSGDRGPNYGYTF
NA	TRBV5-8	NA	TRBJ2-1	TGTGCCAGCACTCGTCCGGTGGCAGGGGACAATGAGCAGTTCTTC	CASTRPVAGDNEQFF
NA	TRBV7-6	NA	TRBJ1-2	TGTGCCAGTAGCTATGGACAGAACTATGGCTACACCTTC	CASSYGQNYGYTF
NA	TRBV12-2	NA	TRBJ2-3	TGTGCAAGTCGCTTCCACAACACTAGCACAGATACGCAGTATTTT	CASRFHNTSTDTQYF
NA	TRBV27	NA	TRBJ1-2	TGTGCCAGCAGTTTATACGGGGACTATGGCTACACCTTC	CASSLYGDYGYTF
NA	TRBV11-3	NA	TRBJ2-1	TGTGCCAGCAGCTTAGGGGGGAGTTGGCAGTTCTTC	CASSLGGSWQFF
NA	TRBV5-6	NA	TRBJ1-1	TGTGCCAGCAGCTCCCAGGGTTGGACTGAAGCTTTCTTT	CASSSQGWTEAFF
NA	TRBV5-1	NA	TRBJ1-4	TGCGCCAGCAGCTTGGACGGAGCTAGGGAAAAACTGTTTTTT	CASSLDGAREKLFF
NA	TRBV11-3	NA	TRBJ1-2	TGTGCCAGCAGCGGGCGACAGCAGGCCTATGGCTACACCTTC	CASSGRQQAYGYTF
NA	TRBV30	TRBD1	TRBJ1-4	TGTGCCTGGAGTCCTGGACAGGGGGTATTTCTCGCAACTAATGAAAAACTGTTTTTT	CAWSPGQGVFLATNEKLFF
NA	TRBV11-2	NA	TRBJ1-6	TGTGCCAGCAGCTTAGGACCCGGATATTCACCCCTCCACTTT	CASSLGPGYSPLHF
few	TRBV19	NA	TRBJ2-1	TGTGCCAGTAGTAACCGGGACACTTCCTACAATGAGCAGTTCTTC	CASSNRDTSYNEQFF
NA	TRBV18	TRBD1	TRBJ1-4	TGTGCCAGCTCCCCGGGGACAGGGGCGAGACTGTTTTTT	CASSPGTGARLFF
NA	TRBV7-2	NA	TRBJ1-2	TGTGCCAGCTCACACCCGCCCCCACAGAACTATGGCTACACCTTC	CASSHPPPQNYGYTF
NA	TRBV6-1	TRBD2	TRBJ2-6	TGTGCCAGCAGCACCGCGGGGGTAGGGGCCAACGTCCTGACTTTC	CASSTAGVGANVLTF
NA	TRBV2	TRBD1	TRBJ1-3	TGTGCCAGCAGTGAAGAAGGAGTGGGGACAGGGGGTTCAGGAAACACCATATATTTT	CASSEEGVGTGGSGNTIYF
few	TRBV6-5	NA	TRBJ2-7	TGTGCCAGCAGTTACGGGCCCGCCTACGAGCAGTACTTC	CASSYGPAYEQYF
NA	TRBV6-1	NA	TRBJ2-3	TGTGCCCATCGGAGGGAAAGCACAGATACGCAGTATTTT	CAHRRESTDTQYF
NA	TRBV20-1	NA	TRBJ2-5	TGCAGTGCTGTAGCAGGAGAGACCCAGTACTTC	CSAVAGETQYF
once	TRBV19	NA	TRBJ2-2	TGTGCCAGTAGCATGGGAGACGGAATTGTTCCGGGACGCCGAAACACCGGGGAGCTGTTTTTT	CASSMGDGIVPGRRNTGELFF
NA	TRBV2	NA	TRBJ2-7	TGTGCCAGCAGGGAGGGCTACGAGCAGTACTTC	CASREGYEQYF
NA	TRBV7-9	NA	TRBJ1-2	TGTGCCAGCAGCTTCTGGCAAATGGGGTTTGGCTACACCTTC	CASSFWQMGFGYTF
NA	TRBV10-3	TRBD1	TRBJ1-2	TGTGCCATCAGTGACAAAGGACAGGGAAACTATGGCTACACCTTC	CAISDKGQGNYGYTF
few	TRBV5-1	TRBD1	TRBJ1-1	TGCGCCAGCAGCTCACCGTACAGGGGGAAAAACACTGAAGCTTTCTTT	CASSSPYRGKNTEAFF
once	TRBV7-9	NA	TRBJ1-2	TGTGCCAGCAGCTTATCGGTGGAAACAGGTTCCTATGGCTACACCTTC	CASSLSVETGSYGYTF
NA	TRBV6-5	NA	TRBJ1-1	TGTGCCAGCAGTTACTCCGAGAACACTGAAGCTTTCTTT	CASSYSENTEAFF
NA	TRBV6-6	NA	TRBJ1-2	TGTGCCAGCAGTCCGACAGAGAAATATGGCTACACCTTC	CASSPTEKYGYTF
NA	TRBV18	NA	TRBJ2-4	TGTGCCAGCTCACCCAGGAGGGGGGCGGACATTCAGTACTTC	CASSPRRGADIQYF
NA	TRBV19	NA	TRBJ1-2	TGTGCCAGTAGTCCGTCCGACAGCCAGAACTATGGCTACACCTTC	CASSPSDSQNYGYTF
NA	TRBV5-1	TRBD1	TRBJ1-3	TGCGCCAGCAGCCCGGACAGGGGGCCCGGAAACACCATATATTTT	CASSPDRGPGNTIYF